This T cell receptor (beta chain) stems from a study of spatial heterogeneity in lung cancer. About the research overall: Available follow-up PBMC samples were sequenced, at a median of about 2 years post-resection.

This clonotype was seen repeatedly, ten times or more. TCRdb re-called the 5' RACE reads with MiXCR, one entry per CDR3 protein. The sample lists about 47,000 distinct CDR3 sequences, 10% to 15% occurring once. This CDR3 has 10 residues. CDR1 is SQVTM, CDR2 ANQGSEA, per germline. Between the trimmed V and J ends, which lost 5 bases and 8 bases, there was a span of 9 bases. Time point defined: blood at routine non-recurrence follow-up after resection. Unsorted whole RNA from tumor, nontumor lung or frozen PBMC underwent sequencing. This rearrangement joins TRBV29-1 to TRBJ1-2; D is undetermined. Sequencing was performed on PBMCs, taken at follow-up. The sequence was obtained from a male donor with early-stage non-small cell lung cancer. CDR3 coding DNA: TGCAGCGTTCCCGGGAGAGGCTACACCTTC. Its translation is CSVPGRGYTF.